One and the same sample provided the 7 T cell receptor beta chains below, sequenced in a study of human T cells and chemical hapten exposure. As to time point: patch test 2, 6 weeks after DPC sensitization. Indicated treatment: therapeutic diphenylcyclopropenone sensitization with weekly scalp DPC. Each CDR3 protein is one row after TCRdb ran MiXCR on the RACE reads. Of under 100,000 distinct CDR3 sequences in the sample, about 10% were seen once. Sequencing was performed on whole blood, taken in connection with sensitization to the hapten diphenylcyclopropenone (DPC). The receptors were gathered from a woman in her thirties or forties with alopecia areata. Some clones in this sample may be carry-over from other donors' samples.

V usage is TRBV20-1 and J usage is TRBJ1-1, with a weak D call TRBD1 (6 bases). Germline CDR1 and CDR2: DFQATT and SNEGSKA (reference sequence). The V and J ends lost 6 bases and 4 bases respectively, with 18 bases between them. The CDR3 is 14 amino acids. The CDR3 loop reads CSAPVGARGTEAFF. For the CDR3, the DNA is TGCAGTGCCCCGGTGGGGGCTCGGGGCACTGAAGCTTTCTTT.

This clonotype was detected a few times. The V and J genes are TRBV20-1 and TRBJ2-7; TRBD2 is a possible D gene (5 bases). From germline, CDR1 is DFQATT and CDR2 SNEGSKA (reference sequence). The V gene lost 8 bases and the J gene lost 2 bases, with 13 bases spanning the gap. This CDR3 comprises 12 residues. The CDR3 region has the DNA TGCAGTTTAATTAGAGGGCCCTACGAGCAGTACTTC. This translates into CSLIRGPYEQYF.

This clonotype was seen a handful of times. The genes are TRBV3-1 and TRBJ2-1, with 11 bases aligning to TRBD2. CDR1 and CDR2 from the germline V gene are LGHDT and YNNKEL (reference sequence). Unmatched junction bases numbered 5, after V lost 6 bases and J lost 1 base. The CDR3 length is 16 residues. CDR3 in amino acids: CASSLSGRASYNEQFF. CDR3 in DNA: TGTGCCAGCAGTCTTAGCGGGAGGGCGTCCTACAATGAGCAGTTCTTC.

This clonotype was observed a few times. The rearrangement uses TRBV7-9 and TRBJ2-5; D is ambiguous. The germline V and J ends were trimmed by 2 bases and 1 base, with 5 bases remaining between them. Germline loops: CDR1 SEHNR, CDR2 FQNEAQ (reference sequence). This CDR3 region has 13 residues. The CDR3 protein is CASSLKIQETQYF. CDR3 nucleotide sequence: TGTGCCAGCAGCTTAAAGATCCAAGAGACCCAGTACTTC.

This clonotype was detected only a few times. The V and J genes are TRBV19 and TRBJ2-3, with 7 bases lining up with TRBD1. The CDR3 sequence is 13 residues long. Trimming took 3 bases from V and 7 from J; bases not matched to a gene: 4. Germline V CDR1 and CDR2: LNHDA, SQIVND (reference sequence). Written as DNA, the CDR3 is TGTGCCAGTAGTATGATCAGGGGGAATACGCAGTATTTT. This translates into CASSMIRGNTQYF.

This clonotype has ten or more counts. The gene calls are TRBV30 and TRBJ2-3; D might be TRBD1 or TRBD2, each matching 5 bases. Trimming removed 0 bases from V and 2 bases from J, with 15 bases in between. The CDR3 loop spans 16 amino acids. The V gene's germline CDR1 is GTSNPN and CDR2 SVGIG (reference sequence). CDR3 amino acids: CAWSVGTAVDTDTQYF. The CDR3 coding sequence is TGTGCCTGGAGTGTAGGGACGGCCGTCGACACAGATACGCAGTATTTT.

In its sample, this clonotype was seen a few times. The chain joins TRBV4-2 to TRBJ1-2; D is ambiguous. This CDR3 is 14 amino acids long. V was pared by 0 bases and J by 5 bases, with 10 bases between. Germline CDR1 reads LGHNA; CDR2 reads YNFKEQ. In DNA form, the CDR3 reads TGTGCCAGCAGCCAAGAGCTGCGAGAATATGGCTACACCTTC. Translated: CASSQELREYGYTF.